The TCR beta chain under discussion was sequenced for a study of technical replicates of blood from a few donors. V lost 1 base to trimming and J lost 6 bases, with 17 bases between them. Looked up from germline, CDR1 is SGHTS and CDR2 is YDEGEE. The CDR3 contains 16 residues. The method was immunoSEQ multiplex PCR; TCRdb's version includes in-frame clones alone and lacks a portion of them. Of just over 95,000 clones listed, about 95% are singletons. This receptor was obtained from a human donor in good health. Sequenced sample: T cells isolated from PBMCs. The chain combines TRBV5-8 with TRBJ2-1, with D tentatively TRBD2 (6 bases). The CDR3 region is CASSLLTSLWGNEQFF. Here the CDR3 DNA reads TGTGCCAGCAGCTTGCTCACTAGCTTGTGGGGCAATGAGCAGTTCTTC.